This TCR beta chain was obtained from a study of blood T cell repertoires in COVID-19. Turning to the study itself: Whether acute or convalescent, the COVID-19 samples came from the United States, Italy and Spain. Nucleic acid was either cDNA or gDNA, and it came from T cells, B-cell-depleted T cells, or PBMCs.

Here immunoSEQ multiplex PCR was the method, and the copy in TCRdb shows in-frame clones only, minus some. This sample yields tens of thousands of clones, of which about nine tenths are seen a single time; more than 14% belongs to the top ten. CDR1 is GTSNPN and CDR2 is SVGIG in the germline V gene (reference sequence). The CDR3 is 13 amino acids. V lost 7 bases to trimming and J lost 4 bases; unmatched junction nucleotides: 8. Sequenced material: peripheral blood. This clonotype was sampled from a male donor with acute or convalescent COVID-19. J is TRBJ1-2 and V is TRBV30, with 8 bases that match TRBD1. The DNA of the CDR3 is TGTGCCTCCCCAGGGGGCGCGGTCTATGGCTACACCTTC. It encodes CASPGGAVYGYTF.